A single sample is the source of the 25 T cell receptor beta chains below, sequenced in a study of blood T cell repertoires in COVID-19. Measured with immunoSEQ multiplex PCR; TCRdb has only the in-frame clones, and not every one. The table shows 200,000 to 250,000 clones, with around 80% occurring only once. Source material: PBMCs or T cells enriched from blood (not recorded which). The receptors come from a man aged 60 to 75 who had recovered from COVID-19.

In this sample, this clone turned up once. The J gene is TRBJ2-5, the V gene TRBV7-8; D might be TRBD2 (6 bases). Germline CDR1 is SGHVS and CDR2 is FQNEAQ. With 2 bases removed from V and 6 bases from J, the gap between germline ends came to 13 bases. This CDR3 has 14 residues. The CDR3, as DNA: TGTGCCAGCAGCTTAAGGGGAGCGGGTCAGACCCAGTACTTC. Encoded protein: CASSLRGAGQTQYF. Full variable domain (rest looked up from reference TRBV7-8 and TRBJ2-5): GAGVSQSPRYKVAKRGQDVALRCDPISGHVSLFWYQQALGQGPEFLTYFQNEAQLDKSGLPSDRFFAERPEGSVSTLKIQRTQQEDSAVYLCASSLRGAGQTQYFGPGTRLLVL.

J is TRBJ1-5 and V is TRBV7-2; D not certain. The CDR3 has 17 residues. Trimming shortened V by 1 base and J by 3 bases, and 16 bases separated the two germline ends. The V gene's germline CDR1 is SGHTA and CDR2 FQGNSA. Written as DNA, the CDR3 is TGTGCCAGCAGCTTAGATCGAGGCGGCGGGTTCAATCAGCCCCAGCATTTT. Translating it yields CASSLDRGGGFNQPQHF.

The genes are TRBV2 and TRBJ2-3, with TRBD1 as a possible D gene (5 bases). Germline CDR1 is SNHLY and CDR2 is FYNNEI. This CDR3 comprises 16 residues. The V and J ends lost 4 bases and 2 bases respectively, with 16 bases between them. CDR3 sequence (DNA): TGTGCCAGCAGTGTCTATTTGGACACTTTCACAGATACGCAGTATTTT. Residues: CASSVYLDTFTDTQYF.

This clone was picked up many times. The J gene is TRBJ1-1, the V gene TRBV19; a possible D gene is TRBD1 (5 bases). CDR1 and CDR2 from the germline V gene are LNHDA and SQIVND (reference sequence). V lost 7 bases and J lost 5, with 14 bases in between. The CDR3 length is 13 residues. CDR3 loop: CASTRRGMTEAFF. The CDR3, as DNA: TGTGCCAGTACCCGGCGGGGGATGACTGAAGCTTTCTTT.

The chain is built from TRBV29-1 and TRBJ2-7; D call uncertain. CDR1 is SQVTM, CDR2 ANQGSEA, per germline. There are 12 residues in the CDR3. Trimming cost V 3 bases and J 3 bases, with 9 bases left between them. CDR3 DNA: TGCAGCGTTGAGACGTCGGGCTACGAGCAGTACTTC. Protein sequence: CSVETSGYEQYF.

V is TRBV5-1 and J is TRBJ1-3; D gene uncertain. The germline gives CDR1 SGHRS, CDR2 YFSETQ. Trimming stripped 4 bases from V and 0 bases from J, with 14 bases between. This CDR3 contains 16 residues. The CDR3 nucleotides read TGCGCCAGCAGCACCGGGGAACAGAGCTCTGGAAACACCATATATTTT. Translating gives CASSTGEQSSGNTIYF.

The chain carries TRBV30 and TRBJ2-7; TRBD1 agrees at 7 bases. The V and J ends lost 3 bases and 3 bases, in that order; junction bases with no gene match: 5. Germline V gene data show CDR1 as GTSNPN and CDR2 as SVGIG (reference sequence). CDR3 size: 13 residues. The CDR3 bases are TGTGCCTGGAGAGCAGGGGGTTTCTACGAGCAGTACTTC. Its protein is CAWRAGGFYEQYF.

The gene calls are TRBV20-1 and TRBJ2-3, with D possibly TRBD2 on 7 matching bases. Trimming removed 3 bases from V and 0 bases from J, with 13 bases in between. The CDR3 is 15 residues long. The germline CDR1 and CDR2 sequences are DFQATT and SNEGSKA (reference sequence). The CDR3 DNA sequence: TGCAGTGCTAGTGGTCGGGGGGCTAGCACAGATACGCAGTATTTT. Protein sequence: CSASGRGASTDTQYF.

The CDR3 DNA reads TGTGCCAGCAGCGTAGTTGGGGGGGCATGGAATGAGCAGTTCTTC. Translation gives CASSVVGGAWNEQFF. V usage is TRBV9 and J usage is TRBJ2-1, with D perhaps TRBD2 (7 bases). In germline, CDR1 is SGDLS, CDR2 YYNGEE. The V end lost 0 bases, the J end lost 7 bases, and 14 bases lay between the germline ends. This CDR3 is built from 15 residues.

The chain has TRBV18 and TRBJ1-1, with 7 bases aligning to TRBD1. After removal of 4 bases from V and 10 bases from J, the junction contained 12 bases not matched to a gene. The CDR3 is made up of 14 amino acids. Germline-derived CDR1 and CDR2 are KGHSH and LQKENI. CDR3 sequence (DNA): TGTGCCAGCTCACAAGGGACAGCGCCGTTGCGAGCTTTCTTT. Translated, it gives CASSQGTAPLRAFF.

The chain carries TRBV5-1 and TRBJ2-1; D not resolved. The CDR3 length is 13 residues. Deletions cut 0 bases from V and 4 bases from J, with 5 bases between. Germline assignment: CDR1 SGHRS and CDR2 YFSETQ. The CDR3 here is CASSLDIYNEQFF. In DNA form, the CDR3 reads TGCGCCAGCAGCTTGGACATTTACAATGAGCAGTTCTTC.

The CDR3 loop is CASSPLAGPNNEQFF. The CDR3 nucleotides read TGTGCCAGCAGCCCCCTAGCGGGGCCCAACAATGAGCAGTTCTTC. This chain uses TRBV11-2 with TRBJ2-1, with 9 bases that match TRBD2. The CDR3 covers 15 residues. Germline V gene lookup returns CDR1 SGHAT and CDR2 FQNNGV. V lost 5 bases to trimming and J lost 5 bases; unmatched junction nucleotides: 7.

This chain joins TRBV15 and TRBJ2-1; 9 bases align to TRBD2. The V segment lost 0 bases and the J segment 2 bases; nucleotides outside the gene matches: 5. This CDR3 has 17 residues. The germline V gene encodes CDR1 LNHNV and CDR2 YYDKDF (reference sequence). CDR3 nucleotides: TGTGCCACCAGCAGAGAGAAAGCGGGGGGAACCTACAATGAGCAGTTCTTC. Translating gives CATSREKAGGTYNEQFF.

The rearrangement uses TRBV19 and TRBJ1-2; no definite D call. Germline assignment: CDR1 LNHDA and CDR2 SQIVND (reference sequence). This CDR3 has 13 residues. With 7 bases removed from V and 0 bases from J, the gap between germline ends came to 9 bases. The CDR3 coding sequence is TGTGCCAGTACCCCCAGCGCTAACTATGGCTACACCTTC. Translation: CASTPSANYGYTF.

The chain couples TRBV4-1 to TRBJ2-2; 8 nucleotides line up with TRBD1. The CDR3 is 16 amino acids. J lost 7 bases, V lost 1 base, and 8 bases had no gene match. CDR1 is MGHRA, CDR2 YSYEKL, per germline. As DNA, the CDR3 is TGCGCCAGCAGCCAAGCAGTCACAGGGGGTCGCGGGGAGCTGTTTTTT. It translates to CASSQAVTGGRGELFF.

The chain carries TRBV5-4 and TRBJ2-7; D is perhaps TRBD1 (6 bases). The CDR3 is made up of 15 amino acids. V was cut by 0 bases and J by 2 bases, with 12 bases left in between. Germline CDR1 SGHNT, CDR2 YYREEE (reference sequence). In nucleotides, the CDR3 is TGTGCCAGCAGCTTGGGTGCAGGGGTGACCTACGAGCAGTACTTC. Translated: CASSLGAGVTYEQYF.

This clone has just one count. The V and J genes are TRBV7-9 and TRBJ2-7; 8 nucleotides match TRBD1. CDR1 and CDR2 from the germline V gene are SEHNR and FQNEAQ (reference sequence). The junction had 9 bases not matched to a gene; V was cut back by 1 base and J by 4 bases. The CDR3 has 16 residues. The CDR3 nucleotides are TGTGCCAGCAGCTTAGTTGATGGACAGGGTCCGTACGAGCAGTACTTC. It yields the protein CASSLVDGQGPYEQYF.

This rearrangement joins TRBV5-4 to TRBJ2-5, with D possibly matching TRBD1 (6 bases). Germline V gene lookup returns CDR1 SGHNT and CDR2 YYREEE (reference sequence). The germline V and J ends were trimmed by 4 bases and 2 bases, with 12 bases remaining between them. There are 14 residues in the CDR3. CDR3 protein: CASSINRVQETQYF. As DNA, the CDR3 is TGTGCCAGCAGCATTAACAGGGTACAAGAGACCCAGTACTTC.

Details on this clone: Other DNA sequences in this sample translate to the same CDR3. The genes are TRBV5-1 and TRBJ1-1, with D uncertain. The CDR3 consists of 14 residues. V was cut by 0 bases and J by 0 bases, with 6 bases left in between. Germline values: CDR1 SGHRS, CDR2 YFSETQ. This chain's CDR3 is CASSLGQVNTEAFF. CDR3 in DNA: TGCGCCAGCAGCTTGGGCCAGGTGAACACTGAAGCTTTCTTT.

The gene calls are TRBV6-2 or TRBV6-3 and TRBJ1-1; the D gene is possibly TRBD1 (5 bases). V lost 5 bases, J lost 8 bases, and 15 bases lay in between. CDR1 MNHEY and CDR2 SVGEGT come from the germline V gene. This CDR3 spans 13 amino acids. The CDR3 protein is CASSPRDFSEAFF. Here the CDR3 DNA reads TGTGCCAGCAGTCCACGGGACTTTTCAGAAGCTTTCTTT.

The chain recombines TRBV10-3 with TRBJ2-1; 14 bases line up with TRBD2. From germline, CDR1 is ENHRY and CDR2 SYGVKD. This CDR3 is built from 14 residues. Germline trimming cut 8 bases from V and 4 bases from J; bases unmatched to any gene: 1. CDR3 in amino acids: CAIGTSGGYNEQFF. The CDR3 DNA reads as TGTGCCATCGGGACTAGCGGGGGTTACAATGAGCAGTTCTTC.

DNA for the CDR3: TGCGCCAGCAGCCAGGACAGGAACACCGGGGAGCTGTTTTTT. Protein: CASSQDRNTGELFF. This chain joins TRBV4-3 and TRBJ2-2; maybe TRBD1 (6 bases). The germline V gene has CDR1 LGHNA and CDR2 YSLEER. V lost 3 bases and J lost 1, with 6 bases in between. The CDR3 runs 14 residues.

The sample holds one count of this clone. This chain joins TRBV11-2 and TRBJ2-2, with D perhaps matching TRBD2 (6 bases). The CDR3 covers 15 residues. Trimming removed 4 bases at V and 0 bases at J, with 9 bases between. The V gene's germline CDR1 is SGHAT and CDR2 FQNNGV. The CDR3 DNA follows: TGTGCCAGCAGCTCCGCGGGAACGAACACCGGGGAGCTGTTTTTT. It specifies CASSSAGTNTGELFF.

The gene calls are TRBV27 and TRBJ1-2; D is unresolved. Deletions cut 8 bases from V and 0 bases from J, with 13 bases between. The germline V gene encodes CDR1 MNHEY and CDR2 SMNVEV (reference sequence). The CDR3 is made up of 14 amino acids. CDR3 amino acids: CASPRRTANYGYTF. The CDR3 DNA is TGTGCCAGCCCGCGTAGGACTGCTAACTATGGCTACACCTTC.

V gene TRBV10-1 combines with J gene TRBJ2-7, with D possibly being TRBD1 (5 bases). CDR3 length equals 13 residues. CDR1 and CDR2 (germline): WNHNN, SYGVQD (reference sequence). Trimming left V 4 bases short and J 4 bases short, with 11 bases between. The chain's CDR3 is CASSVGPQYEQYF. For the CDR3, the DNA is TGCGCCAGCAGTGTGGGGCCTCAATACGAGCAGTACTTC.